The 29 T cell receptor beta chains reported below all come from one sample, sequenced in a study of regulatory T cells in long-lasting Graves disease. As to time point: persistent/refractory GD, antithyroid drugs over 5 years with positive TRAb. Extracted PBMC RNA gave rise to the TCR library. Through Arm-PCR of CDR3 regions and iRepertoire HTBI primers, TCR beta libraries were built. TCRdb passed the multiplex PCR reads through MiXCR, listing each CDR3 protein once. The data show around 450,000 distinct CDR3 sequences, under 25% seen once. Source: peripheral blood mononuclear cells (PBMCs), taken when the disease was refractory, from a patient treated with antithyroid drugs. These receptors all come from a female donor with Graves disease.

The chain has TRBV19 and TRBJ1-5, with a possible D match to TRBD1 (6 bases). Germline CDR1 is LNHDA and CDR2 is SQIVND (reference sequence). Trimming pared 5 bases from V and 6 bases from J, leaving 23 bases between. CDR3 size: 17 residues. In nucleotides, the CDR3 is TGTGCCAGTAGTCCACGGCCCACAGGGACCTACAGTCAGCCCCAGCATTTT. As protein: CASSPRPTGTYSQPQHF.

This clonotype was seen more than once but under ten times. This may be a read error: a much more frequent sequence differs by one nucleotide. This chain links TRBV6-1 with TRBJ1-2; D unclear. Germline V lookup: CDR1 MNHNS, CDR2 SASEGT. This CDR3 region has 11 residues. In DNA form, the CDR3 reads TGTGCCCGCAGTGACGGCTATGGCTACACCTTC. Translated, it gives CARSDGYGYTF.

This clonotype has more than one count but fewer than ten. The gene calls are TRBV11-3 and TRBJ2-7; 10 positions agree with TRBD1. Germline CDR1 reads SGHNT; CDR2 reads YENEEA. The CDR3 has 17 residues. The junction had 5 bases not matched to a gene; V was cut back by 0 bases and J by 0 bases. The CDR3 is CASSLEGTGAFSYEQYF. CDR3 DNA: TGTGCCAGCAGCTTAGAAGGGACAGGGGCTTTCTCCTACGAGCAGTACTTC.

There are many counts of this clonotype. The chain uses TRBV7-3 and TRBJ2-7, with a weak D call TRBD1 (6 bases). The V and J ends lost 6 bases and 0 bases respectively, with 12 bases between them. Germline V gene data show CDR1 as SGHTA and CDR2 as FQGTGA. This CDR3 has 14 amino acids. The CDR3 DNA follows: TGTGCCAGCAGTCCGCAGGGGAGCTCCTACGAGCAGTACTTC. Amino acid sequence: CASSPQGSSYEQYF.

The chain links TRBV20-1 to TRBJ1-5; 7 nucleotides align to TRBD1. The germline gives CDR1 DFQATT, CDR2 SNEGSKA (reference sequence). The CDR3 covers 14 residues. V lost 0 bases, J lost 7 bases, and 6 bases stayed unmatched. The CDR3: CSARDWDRVQPQHF. As DNA, the CDR3 is TGCAGTGCTAGAGATTGGGACAGAGTCCAGCCCCAGCATTTT.

This chain links TRBV6-2 or TRBV6-3 with TRBJ2-7; TRBD2 might be the D (6 bases). Germline V gene lookup returns CDR1 MNHEY and CDR2 SVGEGT. Trimming removed 7 bases at V and 5 bases at J, with 21 bases between. CDR3 length: 15 residues. This CDR3 reads CASTLEPGPGDEQYF. DNA of the CDR3: TGTGCCAGCACCCTAGAGCCGGGTCCGGGGGACGAGCAGTACTTC.

The chain links TRBV19 to TRBJ2-7; D remains ambiguous. This CDR3 contains 11 residues. The germline CDR1 and CDR2 sequences are LNHDA and SQIVND (reference sequence). Trimming stripped 2 bases from V and 5 bases from J, with 4 bases between. CDR3 sequence reads: CASSIRDEQYF. CDR3 DNA: TGTGCCAGTAGTATAAGGGACGAGCAGTACTTC.

CDR3 amino acids: CASSQSGQGDILRAFF. CDR3 nucleotides: TGTGCCAGCAGCCAAAGCGGACAGGGGGATATCCTGAGGGCTTTCTTT. The chain joins TRBV3-1 to TRBJ1-1; TRBD1 aligns across 10 bases. This CDR3 region has 16 residues. The J segment lost 11 bases and the V segment lost 2 bases, leaving 14 bases of the junction unmatched. The V gene's germline CDR1 is LGHDT and CDR2 YNNKEL (reference sequence).

Many counts were recorded for this clonotype. The gene calls are TRBV11-2 and TRBJ2-2, with D possibly matching TRBD2 (5 bases). The CDR3 loop spans 15 amino acids. The V end was cut by 5 bases, the J end by 7 bases, with 17 bases between. The germline gives CDR1 SGHAT, CDR2 FQNNGV. The CDR3 protein is CASSAFGLIGGELFF. The CDR3 DNA is TGTGCCAGCAGCGCCTTTGGACTTATTGGCGGGGAGCTGTTTTTT.

This clonotype was observed at least ten times. The genes are TRBV20-1 and TRBJ2-7, with unresolved D. TRBJ2-5 explains the end of the DNA better; the J call may be wrong. Germline-derived CDR1 and CDR2 are DFQATT and SNEGSKA (reference sequence). This CDR3 contains 11 residues. As DNA, the CDR3 is TGCAGTGCTAGAGTGCCAGGGACCCAGTACTTC. Protein sequence: CSARVPGTQYF.

As concerns this clonotype: The conserved phenylalanine or tryptophan is not found at the CDR3 terminus, so this likely reflects a read error. Because the CDR3's place on the DNA is in doubt, the DNA is left out and the CDR3 is given as listed by TCRdb. This chain uses TRBV30 with TRBJ1-4. Germline V gives CDR1 GTSNPN, CDR2 SVGIG (reference sequence). The CDR3 spans 13 amino acids, including both terminal residues. This chain's CDR3 is CAWSVLAGEKLLS.

The chain couples TRBV7-2 to TRBJ2-2, with D tentatively TRBD2 (5 bases). Between the trimmed V and J ends, which lost 2 bases and 3 bases, there was a span of 25 bases. Per the germline V gene, CDR1 is SGHTA and CDR2 is FQGNSA. There are 20 residues in the CDR3. The CDR3 is CASSLHQDSNQRRYTGELFF. The DNA for the CDR3 is TGTGCCAGCAGCTTACACCAGGACTCCAATCAGCGGAGATACACCGGGGAGCTGTTTTTT.

This clonotype was observed a handful of times. This may stem from a read error, because a much larger clone lies one nucleotide away. The chain couples TRBV28 to TRBJ1-4; D not resolved. Germline CDR1 MDHEN, CDR2 SYDVKM. This CDR3 is built from 15 residues. The CDR3 DNA sequence: TGTGCCAGCAGTTCCGCCGGGTTAACTAATGAAAAACTGTCTTTT. This sequence encodes CASSSAGLTNEKLSF.

This clonotype was observed a few times. The chain links TRBV11-3 to TRBJ2-2; the D is unclear. From germline, CDR1 is SGHNT and CDR2 YENEEA. CDR3 length: 13 amino acids. The V end was cut by 5 bases, the J end by 6 bases, with 10 bases between. Here the CDR3 reads CASSVMGAGELFF. The CDR3 DNA reads as TGTGCCAGCAGCGTAATGGGCGCCGGGGAGCTGTTTTTT.

This clonotype was observed many times. The chain carries TRBV11-2 and TRBJ2-5, with 7 positions matching TRBD2. The ends lost 3 bases at V and 1 base at J; junction bases unmatched: 8. The CDR3 is made up of 16 amino acids. Per the germline V gene, CDR1 is SGHAT and CDR2 is FQNNGV. CDR3 sequence: CASSFVLADIQETQYF. The CDR3 DNA reads as TGTGCCAGCAGCTTTGTCCTAGCGGATATCCAAGAGACCCAGTACTTC.

The sample holds many counts of this clonotype. The rearrangement uses TRBV28 and TRBJ2-4, with 10 bases that match TRBD2. Germline CDR1 is MDHEN and CDR2 is SYDVKM. The CDR3 runs to 14 residues. V lost 6 bases and J lost 5; bases outside the gene matches: 4. DNA of the CDR3: TGTGCCAGCAGCCCACTAGCGGGGCAAAACATTCAGTACTTC. It is translated as CASSPLAGQNIQYF.

The rearrangement uses TRBV29-1 and TRBJ1-5; a possible D gene is TRBD1 (5 bases). CDR1 SQVTM and CDR2 ANQGSEA come from the germline V gene. The V and J ends lost 4 bases and 5 bases respectively, with 12 bases between them. This CDR3 is built from 13 residues. The chain's CDR3 is CSVGDQPDQPQHF. In DNA form, the CDR3 reads TGCAGCGTTGGGGACCAGCCGGATCAGCCCCAGCATTTT.

In regard to this clonotype: An end of the junction does not agree with germline; a read error may underlie this. The chain joins TRBV5-6 to TRBJ1-2, with 8 bases matching TRBD1. Germline CDR1 SGHDT, CDR2 YYEEEE. The CDR3 loop spans 19 amino acids. This CDR3 reads CPSSLLHPWDLDREHGYTF. The CDR3 DNA reads as TGTCCCAGCAGCTTGTTACACCCCTGGGACCTGGACAGGGAACATGGCTACACCTTC.

This clonotype was seen at least ten times. The chain carries TRBV12-3 or TRBV12-4 and TRBJ2-5, with 8 bases identical to TRBD1. V dropped 2 bases and J dropped 5; count of bases not matched to a gene: 4. This CDR3 has 14 amino acids. Written as DNA, the CDR3 is TGTGCCAGCAGTTTAAGACAGGGGTGGGAGACCCAGTACTTC. It is translated as CASSLRQGWETQYF.

There are many counts of this clonotype. The V call is TRBV5-1, the J call TRBJ1-1, with TRBD1 as a possible D gene (5 bases). Germline loops: CDR1 SGHRS, CDR2 YFSETQ. The V end lost 0 bases, the J end lost 2 bases, and 11 bases lay between the germline ends. This CDR3 region has 15 residues. As DNA, the CDR3 is TGCGCCAGCAGCTTGGCGGTCAGGGAAAACACTGAAGCTTTCTTT. Amino acids: CASSLAVRENTEAFF.

With regard to this clonotype: One base away lies a much larger clone, so this may be a sequencing read error. The chain recombines TRBV6-2 or TRBV6-3 with TRBJ1-2; D is undetermined. The CDR3 is 16 residues long. Germline V gene sequence: CDR1 MNHEY, CDR2 SVGEGT. The CDR3 sequence: CASNYQSLYINYGYTF. As DNA, the CDR3 is TGTGCCAGCAATTACCAGAGTCTTTATATTAACTATGGCTACACCTTC.

This clonotype was detected many times. V usage is TRBV5-1 and J usage is TRBJ1-2, with unresolved D. V was pared by 0 bases and J by 4 bases, with 22 bases between. CDR1 is SGHRS, CDR2 YFSETQ, per germline. The CDR3 is 18 amino acids. Written as DNA, the CDR3 is TGCGCCAGCAGCTTGGCCGGGTCAGCCAACAGCGTATTCTATGGCTACACCTTC. Encoded protein: CASSLAGSANSVFYGYTF.

This clonotype was seen once. The chain couples TRBV15 to TRBJ1-1; D is unclear. This CDR3 is built from 16 residues. Trimming left V 0 bases short and J 3 bases short, with 14 bases between. The V gene's germline CDR1 is LNHNV and CDR2 YYDKDF (reference sequence). CDR3: CATSRDMREWYTEAFF. CDR3 in DNA: TGTGCCACCAGCAGAGATATGCGGGAATGGTACACTGAAGCTTTCTTT.

V and J are TRBV5-1 and TRBJ1-6; TRBD1 might be the D (5 bases). Germline V gene data show CDR1 as SGHRS and CDR2 as YFSETQ. The CDR3 loop spans 13 amino acids. CDR3 loop: CATQGDSNSPLHF. CDR3 sequence (DNA): TGCGCGACTCAAGGGGATAGTAATTCACCCCTCCACTTT.

At least ten counts were recorded for this clonotype. A junction end diverges from the germline sequence, so it may reflect a read error. The chain has TRBV11-3 and TRBJ1-4; D is perhaps TRBD1 (6 bases). CDR3 size: 15 residues. Looked up from germline, CDR1 is SGHNT and CDR2 is YENEEA. The CDR3 nucleotides read TGTGCCAGCAGTTTAGGGGGGGCAACTAATGAAAAACTGTTTTTT. Its translation: CASSLGGATNEKLFF.

This clonotype was detected ten times or more. The CDR3 region is CASNQRNQPQHF. In nucleotides, the CDR3 is TGTGCCAGCAACCAACGCAATCAGCCCCAGCATTTT. The V and J genes are TRBV28 and TRBJ1-5; D is unclear. The germline V gene has CDR1 MDHEN and CDR2 SYDVKM. Trimming removed 7 bases at V and 2 bases at J, with 6 bases between. The CDR3 loop spans 12 amino acids. Looking up the rest from reference TRBV28 and TRBJ1-5 gives the full variable domain: DVKVTQSSRYLVKRTGEKVFLECVQDMDHENMFWYRQDPGLGLRLIYFSYDVKMKEKGDIPEGYSVSREKKERFSLILESASTNQTSMYLCASNQRNQPQHFGDGTRLSIL.

This clonotype was detected only a few times. DNA for the CDR3: TGTGCCAGCAGCCAGAACAGGGGAGATTCACCCCTCCACTTT. As protein: CASSQNRGDSPLHF. The rearrangement joins TRBV3-1 to TRBJ1-6, with TRBD1 matching over 7 bases. The junction had 4 bases not matched to a gene; V was cut back by 3 bases and J by 8 bases. The germline CDR1 and CDR2 sequences are LGHDT and YNNKEL (reference sequence). CDR3 size: 14 residues.

The chain is built from TRBV30 and TRBJ1-5, with D uncertain. The CDR3 has 13 residues. With 0 bases removed from V and 5 bases from J, the gap between germline ends came to 8 bases. Germline CDR1 GTSNPN, CDR2 SVGIG (reference sequence). CDR3 nucleotide sequence: TGTGCCTGGAGTGTATCACCCCATCAGCCCCAGCATTTT. Its translation: CAWSVSPHQPQHF.

V usage is TRBV16 and J usage is TRBJ1-2, with 7 positions matching TRBD1. Germline values: CDR1 KGHSY, CDR2 FQNENV. This CDR3 is 15 amino acids long. The junction had 8 bases not matched to a gene; V was cut back by 3 bases and J by 4 bases. The CDR3 nucleotides read TGTGCCAGCAGCCACCTCGAAGGGGGCAGCTATGGCTACACCTTC. Translation gives CASSHLEGGSYGYTF.